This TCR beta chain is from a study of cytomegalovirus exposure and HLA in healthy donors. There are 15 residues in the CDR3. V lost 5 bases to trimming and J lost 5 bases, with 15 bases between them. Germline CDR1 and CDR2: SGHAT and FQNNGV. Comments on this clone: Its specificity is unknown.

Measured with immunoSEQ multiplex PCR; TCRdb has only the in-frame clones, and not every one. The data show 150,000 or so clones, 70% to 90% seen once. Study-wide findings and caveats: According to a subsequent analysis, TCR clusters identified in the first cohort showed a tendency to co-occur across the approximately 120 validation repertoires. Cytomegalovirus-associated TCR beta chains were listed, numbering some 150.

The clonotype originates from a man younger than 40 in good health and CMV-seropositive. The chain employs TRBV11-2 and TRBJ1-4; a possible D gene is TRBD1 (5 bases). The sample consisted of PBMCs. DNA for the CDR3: TGTGCCAGCAGCGCGGGGCCGGGAAAAAATGAAAAACTGTTTTTT. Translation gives CASSAGPGKNEKLFF.